These 9 T cell receptor beta chains were all obtained from the same sample, sequenced in a study of sequential checkpoint blockade in melanoma. The repertoire was sequenced with immunoSEQ multiplex PCR; TCRdb's copy has only in-frame clones and lacks some. Seen here are about 30,000 clones, about 89% observed once, and the top ten hold 14%. The treatment is: randomized to nivolumab then ipilimumab (arm A) or the reverse (arm B). The sequenced sample was CD8+ T cells sorted from blood (inferred from file names), obtained from a patient given nivolumab and ipilimumab in sequence. Source of these receptors: a human donor with melanoma.

The rearrangement uses TRBV19 and TRBJ1-1; 7 bases are a match to TRBD1. J was trimmed by 7 bases and V by 6 bases; bases with no gene match: 14. Germline CDR1 LNHDA, CDR2 SQIVND (reference sequence). The CDR3 sequence is 15 residues long. The CDR3 nucleotides read TGTGCCAGTAGACCCGCGGACAGGTTAACAATTGAAGCTTTCTTT. Translation: CASRPADRLTIEAFF.

The chain combines TRBV28 with TRBJ2-5; D is possibly TRBD2 (7 bases). The J call may be mistaken, given a closer DNA end match to TRBJ2-7. This CDR3 comprises 16 residues. CDR1 and CDR2 (germline): MDHEN, SYDVKM. The CDR3 DNA follows: TGTGCCAGCAGCGGACAAGCGGGACACGGCACCTACGAGCAGTACTTC. It codes for CASSGQAGHGTYEQYF.

The rearrangement uses TRBV28 and TRBJ2-7, with 11 bases aligning to TRBD2. Per germline, CDR1 MDHEN and CDR2 SYDVKM. This CDR3 has 17 residues. V shed 7 bases and J 0 bases; nucleotides not matched to a gene: 11. The CDR3 DNA sequence: TGTGCCAGCACTTCGCTCAAGACTAGCGGGGCCTCCTACGAGCAGTACTTC. Protein product: CASTSLKTSGASYEQYF.

The chain employs TRBV7-9 and TRBJ2-7; TRBD2 matches 7 bases. There are 16 residues in the CDR3. The germline CDR1 and CDR2 sequences are SEHNR and FQNEAQ (reference sequence). With V trimmed by 2 bases and J by 0 bases, 7 bases remained unmatched. CDR3 bases: TGTGCCAGCAGCTTACCCTTGCGGGAGTCCTCCTACGAGCAGTACTTC. Its protein is CASSLPLRESSYEQYF.

The genes are TRBV4-3 and TRBJ2-1; 9 positions agree with TRBD2. The CDR3 extends over 17 amino acids. Germline V lookup: CDR1 LGHNA, CDR2 YSLEER. Trimming removed 1 base from V and 5 bases from J; junction bases left unmatched: 9. CDR3 DNA: TGCGCCAGCAGCCAAGTACGTGGGCTAGCGGGGAACAATGAGCAGTTCTTC. It codes for CASSQVRGLAGNNEQFF.

The chain combines TRBV7-6 with TRBJ1-6; D is possibly TRBD1 (5 bases). CDR3 length: 13 amino acids. Trimming pared 4 bases from V and 13 bases from J, leaving 14 bases between. The V gene's germline CDR1 is SGHVS and CDR2 FNYEAQ. As DNA, the CDR3 is TGTGCCAGCAGCTATTCGACAGTTCTGCCCCTCCACTTT. Protein product: CASSYSTVLPLHF. The full variable domain, in which reference TRBV7-6 and TRBJ1-6 provide the parts outside the CDR3, is GAGVSQSPRYKVTKRGQDVALRCDPISGHVSLYWYRQALGQGPEFLTYFNYEAQQDKSGLPNDRFSAERPEGSISTLTIQRTEQRDSAMYRCASSYSTVLPLHFGNGTRLTVT.

J is TRBJ1-1 and V is TRBV6-5; D is unresolved. Germline loops: CDR1 MNHEY, CDR2 SVGAGI. CDR3 size: 14 residues. Trimming took off 2 bases at V and 4 bases at J, with 11 bases between the two ends. The DNA for the CDR3 is TGTGCCAGCAGTTACGCCCCCGACTTCACTGAAGCTTTCTTT. Encoded protein: CASSYAPDFTEAFF.

The gene calls are TRBV7-9 and TRBJ1-2; 7 bases fit TRBD1. Unmatched junction bases numbered 8, after V lost 8 bases and J lost 5 bases. The CDR3 totals 13 residues. Germline values: CDR1 SEHNR, CDR2 FQNEAQ (reference sequence). DNA for the CDR3: TGTGCCAGCGGAGAGGGGGCGCATTATGGCTACACCTTC. This codes for CASGEGAHYGYTF.

The V gene is TRBV28, the J gene TRBJ1-1; D is unclear. Trimming pared 5 bases from V and 3 bases from J, leaving 13 bases between. Germline V CDR1 and CDR2: MDHEN, SYDVKM. This CDR3 is 14 amino acids long. DNA of the CDR3: TGTGCCAGCAGTCCATTGGGAGAAGACACTGAAGCTTTCTTT. Translating gives CASSPLGEDTEAFF.